The source of this T cell receptor (beta chain) is a study of T cells in Graves' hyperthyroidism and ophthalmopathy (dated by TCRdb to the late 2010s). With respect to the entire study: Peripheral blood samples were taken at the time of initial diagnosis, prior to any treatment. According to the paper, TCR Vbeta CDR3 sequencing was carried out on about 140 peripheral blood samples, which came from fewer than 50 ophthalmopathy, approximately 78 hyperthyroidism and roughly 17 progressor patients. In addition, the study compared T-cell repertoires in thyroid tissue and in blood from roughly 6 Graves' hyperthyroidism patients. The approximately 100 discovery patients were divided at random into training and test sets in a 7:3 ratio. Prospective prediction of ophthalmopathy was tested in an independent validation cohort of 18 to 20 hyperthyroidism patients and 17 patients who later progressed to ophthalmopathy. To identify TCR V-J signatures that set the groups apart, the researchers used a discovery cohort of 100 or so patients, made up of 40 to 45 with Graves' ophthalmopathy and around 58 with stable Graves' hyperthyroidism. After blood sampling, hyperthyroidism patients were treated with methimazole at a starting dose of 30 mg daily, and ophthalmopathy patients were treated with high-dose intravenous methylprednisolone.

Study-wide conclusions, independent of this receptor: Sample size was not statistically predetermined, and blinding of investigators to group allocation was not performed. During validation, the model predicted progression to ophthalmopathy a median of about 6.5 months ahead of onset, with more than 60% sensitivity and around 73% specificity. A model built on a 13 V-J signature distinguished ophthalmopathy from stable hyperthyroidism, reaching 87.88% sensitivity and 81% to 83% specificity in cross-validation and 80%/75% in testing. Most expanded thyroid clonotypes (frequency above 0.001) were also detected in blood, a finding suggesting that blood repertoires may reflect thyroid immune responses.

Amplification of TCR beta CDR3 regions was carried out from RNA transcripts. The TCR CDR3 was subjected to a first round of RT-PCR using the HTBI primer set and the Qiagen OneStep RT-PCR kit. Libraries were constructed in a second round of multiplex PCR, after which size selection and purification were carried out. Paired-end sequencing of the libraries was performed with 100 bp reads on an Illumina HiSeq2000. The authors' pipeline ran thus. SOAPnuke was used to process the raw data, removing reads that contained adapters or uncalled bases, had a mean Phred below 15, or lacked an exact match to the constant primer or identifier. COPE v1.2.5 was used to merge the high-quality paired reads, and each unique nucleotide sequence was defined as a clonotype. MiTCR v1.1 was used to align clonotypes to the IMGT TRBV, TRBD and TRBJ reference segments. The analysis included only V-J combinations with a frequency above 0.0001, which together covered over 98% of the repertoires. A TCS score was defined as the ratio of F50 (clonal expansion) to E x V (chaos), with BLOSUM62-based TCRdist applied between CDR3 peptides within each V-J. Welch's t-statistics and random forest reduced roughly 530 V-J features to 13, which were used in a naive Bayes classifier (R e1071). The public reads were run again by TCRdb, first through fastp at Q25 and then through MiXCR, and only productive beta chains were kept. Here each entry gathers all rows of one CDR3 protein and keeps the most common genes and DNA. In this record, the V and J calls reflect TCRdb's handling and not the investigators' own analysis. This sample holds about 290,000 distinct CDR3 sequences; about an eighth were observed only once. The ten top clones hold roughly 8.2% of the sample.

Stable Graves' hyperthyroidism was defined as the absence of progression to ophthalmopathy over 18 months of follow-up. Hyperthyroidism patients were aged 18 to 65 years and newly diagnosed, with disease duration of less than 2 months. Patients with uncontrolled infections, other autoimmune diseases, pregnancy or lactation were excluded. Diagnoses were established on the basis of clinical symptoms, serum thyroxine and TRAb, thyroid ultrasound, and orbital computed tomography. PBMCs were isolated from more than 8 ml of fresh peripheral blood by Ficoll-Paque density gradient centrifugation. Total RNA was extracted with Trizol reagent, and quality was checked on an Agilent 2100 Bioanalyzer. Concerning this clonotype itself: Its antigen is still unknown. The record has no base qualities; no much larger clone is one base away.

Its CDR3 holds 11 amino acids, cysteine through phenylalanine. This entry keeps only the CDR3 DNA: 33 bases, framed from base 1. A distance of 16 bases separates the germline ends of V and J, which lose 7 bases and 14 bases respectively. Recombination linked TRBV12-3 or TRBV12-4 to TRBJ2-3, with no confident D gene call. Sequencing used blood. This sequence originates from a woman aged 35 to 49 with Graves' hyperthyroidism. The DNA sequence reads TGTGCCAGCACCCAAGGAACATATCCGTATTTT. Its protein product is CASTQGTYPYF.